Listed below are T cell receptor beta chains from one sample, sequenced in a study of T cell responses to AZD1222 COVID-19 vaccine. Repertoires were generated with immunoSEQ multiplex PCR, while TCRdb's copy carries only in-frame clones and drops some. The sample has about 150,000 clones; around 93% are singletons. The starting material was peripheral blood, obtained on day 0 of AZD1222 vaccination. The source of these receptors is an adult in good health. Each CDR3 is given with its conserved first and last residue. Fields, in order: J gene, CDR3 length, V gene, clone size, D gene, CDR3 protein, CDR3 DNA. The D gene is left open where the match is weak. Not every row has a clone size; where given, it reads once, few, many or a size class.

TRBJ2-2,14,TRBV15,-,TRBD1,CASTRDRNTGELFF,TGTGCCAGCACCCGGGACAGGAACACCGGGGAGCTGTTTTTT
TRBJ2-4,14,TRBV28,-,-,CASTPARAKNIQYF,TGTGCCAGCACCCCAGCCCGGGCCAAAAACATTCAGTACTTC
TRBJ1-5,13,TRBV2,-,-,CASSVAAFQPQHF,TGTGCCAGCAGTGTAGCTGCTTTCCAGCCCCAGCATTTT
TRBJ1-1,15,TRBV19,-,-,CASLPGGRGGTEAFF,TGTGCCAGCCTCCCCGGGGGCCGCGGGGGCACTGAAGCTTTCTTT
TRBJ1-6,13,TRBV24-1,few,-,CATSGGRGSPLHF,TGTGCCACCAGTGGGGGTAGGGGTTCACCCCTCCACTTT
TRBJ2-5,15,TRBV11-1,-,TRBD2,CASSRPQRGAETQYF,TGTGCCAGCAGCCGCCCCCAGCGGGGGGCAGAGACCCAGTACTTC
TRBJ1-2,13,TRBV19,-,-,CASSALPHNGYTF,TGTGCCAGTAGTGCATTGCCCCACAATGGCTACACCTTC
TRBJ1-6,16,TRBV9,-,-,CASSAPGGGNNSPLHF,TGTGCCAGCAGCGCCCCGGGAGGGGGGAACAATTCACCCCTCCACTTT
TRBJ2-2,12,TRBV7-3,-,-,CASSLRTGELFF,TGTGCCAGCAGCTTACGGACCGGGGAGCTGTTTTTT
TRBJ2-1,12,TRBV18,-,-,CASSPIGLEQFF,TGTGCCAGCTCACCAATTGGGCTCGAGCAGTTCTTC
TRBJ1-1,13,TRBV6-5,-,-,CASFGQTFTEAFF,TGTGCCAGCTTTGGTCAGACTTTCACTGAAGCTTTCTTT
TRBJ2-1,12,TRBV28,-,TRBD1,CASSSGTARRFF,TGTGCCAGCAGTTCCGGGACAGCGAGGAGGTTCTTC
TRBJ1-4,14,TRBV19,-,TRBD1,CASSTGQDNEKLFF,TGTGCCAGTAGTACCGGACAGGATAATGAAAAACTGTTTTTT
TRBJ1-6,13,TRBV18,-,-,CASSLEPGHELHF,TGTGCCAGCTCACTCGAGCCGGGACACGAGCTCCACTTT
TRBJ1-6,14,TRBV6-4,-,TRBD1,CASSETGGNSPLHF,TGTGCCAGCAGTGAGACAGGGGGCAATTCACCCCTCCACTTT
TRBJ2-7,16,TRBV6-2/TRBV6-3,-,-,CASSYGDGAVGYEQYF,TGTGCCAGCAGTTACGGCGACGGGGCCGTCGGCTACGAGCAGTACTTC
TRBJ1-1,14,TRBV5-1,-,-,CASSLEGPNTEAFF,TGCGCCAGCAGCTTGGAGGGACCGAACACTGAAGCTTTCTTT
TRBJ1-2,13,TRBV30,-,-,CAWSVQGPYGYTF,TGTGCCTGGAGTGTACAGGGCCCTTATGGCTACACCTTC
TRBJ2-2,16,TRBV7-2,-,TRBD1,CASSPSGQVNTGELFF,TGTGCCAGCAGCCCGAGCGGACAGGTGAACACCGGGGAGCTGTTTTTT
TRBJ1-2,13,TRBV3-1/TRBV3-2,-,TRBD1,CASSFQGAYGYTF,TGTGCCAGCAGCTTCCAGGGGGCCTATGGCTACACCTTC
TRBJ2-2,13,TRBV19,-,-,CASSAQGAGELFF,TGTGCCAGTAGTGCACAGGGAGCAGGGGAGCTGTTTTTT
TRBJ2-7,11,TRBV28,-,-,CASSGVYEQYF,TGTGCCAGCAGTGGGGTCTACGAGCAGTACTTC
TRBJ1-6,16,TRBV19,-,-,CASSFNPGAQNSPLHF,TGTGCCAGTAGTTTCAATCCGGGTGCCCAGAATTCACCCCTCCACTTT
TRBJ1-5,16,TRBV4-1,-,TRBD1,CASSQPGQGLNQPQHF,TGCGCCAGCAGCCAACCGGGACAGGGCTTAAATCAGCCCCAGCATTTT
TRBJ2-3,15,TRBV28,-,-,CASSLARVGTDTQYF,TGTGCCAGCAGTTTAGCAAGGGTAGGCACAGATACGCAGTATTTT
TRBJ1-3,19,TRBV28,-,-,CASSLHRRGIRTMENTIYF,TGTGCCAGCAGTTTACACCGGCGGGGGATCAGGACAATGGAGAACACCATATATTTT
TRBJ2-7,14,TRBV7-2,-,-,CASSFKGKWYEQYF,TGTGCCAGCAGCTTTAAGGGAAAGTGGTACGAGCAGTACTTC
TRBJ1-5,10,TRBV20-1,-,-,CSAEKGHQHF,TGCAGTGCAGAAAAGGGTCACCAGCATTTT
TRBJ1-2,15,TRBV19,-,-,CASSMAQGAPRGYTF,TGTGCCAGTAGTATGGCACAGGGTGCCCCTAGGGGCTACACCTTC
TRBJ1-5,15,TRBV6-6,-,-,CASSYSMQGNQPQHF,TGTGCCAGCAGTTACTCGATGCAGGGGAATCAGCCCCAGCATTTT
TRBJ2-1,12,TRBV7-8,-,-,CASSPQGREQFF,TGTGCCAGCAGCCCCCAGGGGCGCGAGCAGTTCTTC
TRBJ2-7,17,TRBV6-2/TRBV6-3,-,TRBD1,CASSFSVDRVLAYEQYF,TGTGCCAGCAGTTTTTCGGTCGACAGGGTTCTAGCCTACGAGCAGTACTTC
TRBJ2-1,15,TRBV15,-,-,CATSSDGESYNEQFF,TGTGCCACCAGCAGCGACGGTGAATCCTACAATGAGCAGTTCTTC
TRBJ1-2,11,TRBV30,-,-,CAWKVGSGYTF,TGTGCCTGGAAAGTGGGAAGTGGCTACACCTTC
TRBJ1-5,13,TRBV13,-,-,CASSRQGNQPQHF,TGTGCCAGCAGCCGCCAGGGAAATCAGCCCCAGCATTTT
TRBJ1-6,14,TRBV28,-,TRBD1,CASSQATGPSPLHF,TGTGCCAGCAGTCAGGCGACAGGGCCTTCACCCCTCCACTTT
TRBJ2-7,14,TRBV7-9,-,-,CASSSRQTSYEQYF,TGTGCCAGCAGCTCAAGACAGACCTCCTACGAGCAGTACTTC
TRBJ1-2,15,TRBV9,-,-,CASSAGPTLNYGYTF,TGTGCCAGCAGCGCGGGACCGACCCTCAACTATGGCTACACCTTC
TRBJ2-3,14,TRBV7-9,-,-,CASKWGVGTDTQYF,TGTGCCAGCAAATGGGGCGTGGGCACAGATACGCAGTATTTT
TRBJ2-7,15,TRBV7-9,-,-,CASSLTTTVTGEQYF,TGTGCCAGCAGCTTAACAACCACGGTGACGGGCGAGCAGTACTTC
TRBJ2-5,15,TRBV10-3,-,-,CAISESTRGGETQYF,TGTGCCATCAGTGAGTCGACTCGGGGCGGAGAGACCCAGTACTTC
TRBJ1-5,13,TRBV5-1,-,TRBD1,CASSWDRGQPQHF,TGCGCCAGCAGCTGGGACAGGGGTCAGCCCCAGCATTTT
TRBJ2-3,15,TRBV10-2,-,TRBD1,CASSEYRQGADTQYF,TGCGCCAGCAGTGAGTATCGACAGGGGGCAGATACGCAGTATTTT
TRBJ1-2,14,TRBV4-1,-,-,CASSQEDGRYGYTF,TGCGCCAGCAGCCAGGAGGACGGCCGCTATGGCTACACCTTC
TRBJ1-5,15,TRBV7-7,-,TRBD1,CASSFDRDSIQPQHF,TGTGCTAGCAGCTTCGACAGGGATTCGATCCAGCCCCAGCATTTT
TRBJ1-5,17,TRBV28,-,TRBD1,CASSSYRGLSGNQPQHF,TGTGCCAGCAGTTCCTACAGGGGGCTTTCGGGCAATCAGCCCCAGCATTTT
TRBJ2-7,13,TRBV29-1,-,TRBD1,CSALGTGAYEQYF,TGCAGCGCTCTCGGGACAGGGGCCTACGAGCAGTACTTC
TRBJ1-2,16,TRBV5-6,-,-,CASSLDQAYLTYGYTF,TGTGCCAGCAGCTTGGATCAGGCGTACCTCACTTATGGCTACACCTTC
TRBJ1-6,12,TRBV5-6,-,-,CASSPGHSPLHF,TGTGCCAGCAGCCCAGGGCACTCACCCCTCCACTTT
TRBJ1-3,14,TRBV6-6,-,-,CASSYLTVGNTIYF,TGTGCCAGCAGTTATCTGACCGTTGGAAACACCATATATTTT
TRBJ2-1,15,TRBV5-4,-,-,CASSLGIGGYNEQFF,TGTGCCAGCAGCCTCGGGATTGGGGGCTACAATGAGCAGTTCTTC
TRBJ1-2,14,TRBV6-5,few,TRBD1,CASSRDRPDYGYTF,TGTGCCAGCAGTCGGGACAGACCGGATTATGGCTACACCTTC